This paragraph reports one TCR beta chain. Its antigen is not identified. The data stem from a study of T-cell memory formation after mild COVID-19. Study-wide context: The TCR clusters were mostly specific to one donor.

The CDR3 is 16 residues long. CDR1 is MNHEY, CDR2 SVGEGT, per germline. Germline trimming cut 4 bases from V and 3 bases from J; bases unmatched to any gene: 7. Overall study findings and caveats: There were some responding clones in pre-infection memory, which suggested that cross-reactive memory had joined. Mainly CM and EM harbored the contracting CD4+ clones; mainly EMRA harbored the CD8+ ones.

Constant-segment-primed 5'RACE gave TCR alpha and TCR beta cDNA libraries with sample barcodes and UMIs. TCRdb itself ran the 5' RACE reads through MiXCR, one entry per CDR3 protein. The sample holds more than 85,000 distinct CDR3 sequences; roughly 11% are singletons and the top ten take approximately 40%. The sequence derives from a young man who had mild COVID-19 (a few samples of this study predate the infection). Cell type and time point are not known. Sequencing was done on a sample of PBMCs or a T cell subset sorted from them (not recorded which). The V gene is TRBV6-2 or TRBV6-3, the J gene TRBJ2-7; the match to TRBD2 covers 12 bases. The CDR3 is CASSWKTSGGFYEQYV. CDR3 DNA sequence: TGTGCCAGCAGTTGGAAGACTAGCGGGGGTTTCTACGAGCAGTACGTC.